This T cell receptor beta chain is from a study of blood T cell repertoires in COVID-19. Study at large: T cells, B-cell-depleted T cells, or PBMCs supplied cDNA or gDNA.

Deletions cut 8 bases from V and 4 bases from J, with 20 bases between. Germline V gene sequence: CDR1 SGHAT, CDR2 FQNNGV. There are 16 residues in the CDR3. Profiling relied on immunoSEQ multiplex PCR, and the TCRdb table lists in-frame clones only, not all of them. The sample lists roughly 170,000 clones; around nine tenths were seen once. Specimen: peripheral blood. This clonotype was obtained from a man aged 40-50 years with active or convalescent COVID-19. The chain uses TRBV11-2 and TRBJ2-2; D might be TRBD1 (6 bases). CDR3 sequence (DNA): TGTGCCAGCCAGCTTATGGGGGCCTCGGGCACCGGGGAGCTGTTTTTT. It specifies CASQLMGASGTGELFF.